This T cell receptor beta chain comes out of a study of molecular identifiers for immune sequencing clone quantification. The CDR3 has 13 residues. Germline V gives CDR1 MNHEY, CDR2 SMNVEV (reference sequence). As to this clonotype: This may come from a read error, since a much larger clone is one base off.

Library preparation followed earlier protocols using designated TCR primers. TCRdb reprocessed the PCR reads via MiXCR and lists one record per CDR3 protein. The sample has approximately 59,000 distinct CDR3 sequences, roughly 20% seen once; the top ten hold around 1.5%. The sequence came from a human donor in good health. Some libraries in this study had Jurkat cell RNA spiked in. Material for sequencing was naive CD8+ T cells from blood, with Jurkat cell RNA spiked in. Regarding subset: FACS-sorted CD8+CD4-CCR7+CD45RA+ naive T cells. V usage is TRBV27 and J usage is TRBJ2-2; maybe TRBD2 (5 bases). The DNA of the CDR3 is TGTGCCAACAGTTTCGGGGTCACCGGGGAGCTGTTTTTT. It specifies CANSFGVTGELFF.